This T cell receptor beta chain was identified during a study of regulatory T cells in long-lasting Graves disease. General observations from the study: Favoring TRBV28, TRBJ1-2 and TRBJ2-5 was a feature seen in persistent disease.

For this clonotype: What it binds is not known.

Specified time point: persistent/refractory GD, antithyroid drugs over 5 years with positive TRAb. Making the TCR library involved RNA that had been extracted from PBMCs. The authors built TCR beta libraries using iRepertoire HTBI primers and Arm-PCR of CDR3 regions. TCRdb reprocessed the multiplex PCR reads with MiXCR, giving one entry per CDR3 protein. The table has 500,000 to 700,000 distinct CDR3 sequences, about 30% seen once. This CDR3 is 15 amino acids long. Looked up from germline, CDR1 is LNHDA and CDR2 is SQIVND (reference sequence). V was trimmed by 6 bases and J by 2 bases, leaving 11 bases between them.

The sample was peripheral blood mononuclear cells (PBMCs), taken when the disease was refractory, from a patient treated with antithyroid drugs. The V call is TRBV19, the J call TRBJ2-6; D is ambiguous. The TCR originated in a female donor with Graves disease. The CDR3 sequence: CASSHRRAGANVLTF. CDR3 nucleotides: TGTGCCAGTAGCCATAGGAGAGCTGGGGCCAACGTCCTGACTTTC.